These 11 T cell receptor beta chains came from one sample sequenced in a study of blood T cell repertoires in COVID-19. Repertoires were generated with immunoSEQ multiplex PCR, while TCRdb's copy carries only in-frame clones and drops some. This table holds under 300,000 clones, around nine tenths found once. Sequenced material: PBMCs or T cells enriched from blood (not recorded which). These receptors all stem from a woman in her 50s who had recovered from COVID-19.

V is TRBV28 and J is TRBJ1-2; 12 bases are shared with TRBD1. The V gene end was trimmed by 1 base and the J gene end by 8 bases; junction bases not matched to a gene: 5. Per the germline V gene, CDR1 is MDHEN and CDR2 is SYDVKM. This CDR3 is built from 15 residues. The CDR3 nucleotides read TGTGCCAGCAGTTTATTGGGACAGGGGGCGTGGGGCTACACCTTC. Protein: CASSLLGQGAWGYTF.

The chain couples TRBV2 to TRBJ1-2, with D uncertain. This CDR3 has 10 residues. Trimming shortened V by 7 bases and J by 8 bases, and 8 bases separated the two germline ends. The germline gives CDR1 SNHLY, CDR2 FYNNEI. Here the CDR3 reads CASTALGYTF. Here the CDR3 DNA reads TGTGCCAGCACTGCGCTAGGCTACACCTTC. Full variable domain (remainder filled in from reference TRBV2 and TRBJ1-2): EPEVTQTPSHQVTQMGQEVILRCVPISNHLYFYWYRQILGQKVEFLVSFYNNEISEKSEIFDDQFSVERPDGSNFTLKIRSTKLEDSAMYFCASTALGYTFGSGTRLTVV.

CDR3 nucleotides: TGTGCCAGTAGTTATAGACCTGGGGGCCTGGGCTCCTACGAGCAGTACTTC. It translates to CASSYRPGGLGSYEQYF. The V and J genes are TRBV19 and TRBJ2-7; D is possibly TRBD1 (6 bases). This CDR3 has 17 residues. V gave up 5 bases and J gave up 0 bases, with 20 bases separating them. Germline-derived CDR1 and CDR2 are LNHDA and SQIVND (reference sequence).

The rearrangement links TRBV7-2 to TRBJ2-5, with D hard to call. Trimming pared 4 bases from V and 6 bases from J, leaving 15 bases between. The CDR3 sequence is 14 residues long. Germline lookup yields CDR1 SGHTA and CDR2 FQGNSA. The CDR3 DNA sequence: TGTGCCAGCAGCTCAGAATTGTATCTGAAGACCCAGTACTTC. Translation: CASSSELYLKTQYF.

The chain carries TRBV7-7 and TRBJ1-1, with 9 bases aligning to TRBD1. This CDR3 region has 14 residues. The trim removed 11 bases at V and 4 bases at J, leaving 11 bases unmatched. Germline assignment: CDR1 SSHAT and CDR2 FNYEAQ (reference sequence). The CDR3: CARHRDRDPTEAFF. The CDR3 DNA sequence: TGTGCCCGCCACCGGGACAGGGACCCCACTGAAGCTTTCTTT.

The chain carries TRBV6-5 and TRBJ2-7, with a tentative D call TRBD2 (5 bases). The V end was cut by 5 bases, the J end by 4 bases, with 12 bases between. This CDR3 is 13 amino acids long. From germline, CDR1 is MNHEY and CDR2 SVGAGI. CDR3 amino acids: CASSIEGRYEQYF. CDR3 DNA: TGTGCCAGCAGTATAGAGGGTAGATACGAGCAGTACTTC.

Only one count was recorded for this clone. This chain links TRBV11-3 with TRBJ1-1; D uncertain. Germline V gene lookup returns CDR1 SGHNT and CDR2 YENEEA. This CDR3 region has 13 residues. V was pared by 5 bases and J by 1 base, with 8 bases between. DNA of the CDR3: TGTGCCAGCAGCCAAGGCGGGAACACTGAAGCTTTCTTT. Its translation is CASSQGGNTEAFF.

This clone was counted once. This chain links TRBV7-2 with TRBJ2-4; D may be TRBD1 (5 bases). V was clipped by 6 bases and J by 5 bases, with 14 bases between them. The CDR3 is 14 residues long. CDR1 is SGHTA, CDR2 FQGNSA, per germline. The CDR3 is CASRGHTNENIQYF. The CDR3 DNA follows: TGTGCCAGCAGAGGACACACTAACGAAAACATTCAGTACTTC.

CDR3 in amino acids: CASSPKREGRTGELFF. The CDR3 DNA follows: TGTGCCAGCAGCCCAAAGCGGGAGGGCCGAACCGGGGAGCTGTTTTTT. The chain links TRBV5-4 to TRBJ2-2; TRBD2 matches at 10 bases. The CDR3 runs 16 residues. Germline loops: CDR1 SGHNT, CDR2 YYREEE (reference sequence). Trimming at V came to 4 bases and at J to 5 bases, leaving 8 bases not matched to a gene.

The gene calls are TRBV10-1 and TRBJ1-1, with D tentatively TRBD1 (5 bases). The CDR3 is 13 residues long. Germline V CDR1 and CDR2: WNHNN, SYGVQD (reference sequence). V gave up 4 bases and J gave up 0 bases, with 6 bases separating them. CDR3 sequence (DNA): TGCGCCAGCAGTGGGACATTGAACACTGAAGCTTTCTTT. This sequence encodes CASSGTLNTEAFF.

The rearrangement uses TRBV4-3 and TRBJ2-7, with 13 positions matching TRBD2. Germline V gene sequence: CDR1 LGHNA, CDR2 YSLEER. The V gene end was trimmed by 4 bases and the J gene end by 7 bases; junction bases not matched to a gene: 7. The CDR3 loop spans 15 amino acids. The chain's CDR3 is CASSRGLAGVREQYF. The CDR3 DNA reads TGCGCCAGCAGCCGTGGACTAGCGGGAGTAAGGGAGCAGTACTTC.